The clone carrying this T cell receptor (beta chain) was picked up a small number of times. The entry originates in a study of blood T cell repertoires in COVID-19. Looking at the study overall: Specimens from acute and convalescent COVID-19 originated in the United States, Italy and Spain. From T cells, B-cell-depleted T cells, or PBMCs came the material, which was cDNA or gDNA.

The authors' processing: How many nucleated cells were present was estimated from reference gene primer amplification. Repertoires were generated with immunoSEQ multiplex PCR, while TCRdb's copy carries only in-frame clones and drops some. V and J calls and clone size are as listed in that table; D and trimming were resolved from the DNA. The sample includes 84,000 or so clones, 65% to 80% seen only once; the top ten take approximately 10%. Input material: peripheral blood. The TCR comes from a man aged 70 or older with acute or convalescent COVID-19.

The CDR3 bases are TGTGCCAGCAGTGGACGGACTAGCGGGGGGGCAGAGACCCAGTACTTC. This translates into CASSGRTSGGAETQYF. The V call is TRBV6-1, the J call TRBJ2-5; 15 nucleotides line up with TRBD2. Germline CDR1 is MNHNS and CDR2 is SASEGT. This CDR3 is 16 amino acids long. V was clipped by 4 bases and J by 4 bases; unmatched bases: 4.